This TCR beta chain was sequenced in a study of cytomegalovirus exposure and HLA in healthy donors (dated by TCRdb to the late 2010s). Broadly, across the study: An earlier analysis of 587 of the donors reported about 250 Gb of sequence data and some 100 million unique TCR beta sequences from roughly 180 million T cells. All discovery cohort repertoires had been generated on a single sequencing platform. An early release covering about 600 HLA-typed donors comprised roughly 300 gigabases of sequencing data and around 80 million unique TCR sequences. Genome-wide SNP genotypes for about three fifths of the 666 donors were used in a later genetic analysis, which treated that subset as a discovery cohort. Across approximately 420 genotyped donors of the cohort, an average of about 240,000 unique TCR beta nucleotide sequences per donor were sequenced, and 15% to 20% of those sequences were non-productive. In addition to the first cohort of roughly 700 subjects, a separate validation cohort of approximately 130 different subjects was used. The genetic ancestry cluster associated with self-reported Caucasian donors included 65% to 90% of the roughly 400 genotyped donors. Donor age, sex, ethnicity and CMV serostatus were collected together with the repertoire data. The study profiled the T cell repertoires of 666 subjects by immunosequencing and related them to cytomegalovirus serostatus. Both class I and class II loci were covered by HLA typing, at four-digit resolution. The study aimed to test whether cataloging public T cell receptors could reveal signatures of past pathogen exposure. An earlier analysis of roughly 580 of the donors used high-throughput TCR beta sequencing to judge whether each TCR beta V gene segment behaved as functional or pseudogenic. In the later analysis, no new phenotypic data were used to find candidate immune exposures; instead, reliance was placed on TCR beta sequences and their occurrence across donors. The study combined high-throughput TCR immunosequencing, statistical association of individual TCRs with disease status, and machine learning to predict cytomegalovirus infection status. To study patterns of TCR occurrence, a later analysis re-analyzed previously published TCR beta repertoires from 500 to 850 donors and added high-resolution HLA genotyping. The number of donors typed differed by locus, with roughly 620-630 for A, B, C, DRB1 and DQB1, more than 500 for DQA1, about 610 for DPA1, and around 460 for DPB1. Because of strong linkage in the cohort, roughly five DR-DQ haplotypes were treated as single units for association and clustering.

The library was made by the immunoSEQ multiplex PCR assay. The multiplex PCR relied on a mix of 60 forward primers for TCR Vbeta segments and 13 reverse primers for TCR Jbeta segments. The CDR3 region of rearranged TCR beta genes was amplified from genomic DNA by a multiplex PCR assay. On the Illumina HiSeq System, the amplified TCR beta libraries were sequenced as 87-base-pair reads. Per the source publication's procedure: A later analysis counted about 76 million unique TCR beta chains across the 666 repertoires, and some 11 million of these chains were shared by at least two donors. To remove PCR and sequencing errors, raw reads were error-corrected and collapsed into unique sequences using a nearest-neighbor algorithm that merged closely related sequences. Alignment of CDR3 sequences to IMGT reference sequences was used to assign V, D and J gene segments. For a sequence to be retained, at least a six-nucleotide match to both a V gene segment and a J gene segment was required. Rearrangements were called productive when the CDR3 lacked stop codons and stayed in frame with V and J; all others were non-productive. CDR3 was defined according to IMGT convention as the region running from the second conserved V-encoded cysteine to the conserved J-encoded phenylalanine. In an earlier analysis of 587 of the donors, sequences lacking an unambiguous match to a single V gene segment were excluded. In an earlier analysis of a few hundred of the donors, V segments were called functional above 56.7% productive rearrangements and were called segregating when the between-donor standard deviation exceeded 5%. A statistical classification framework was built to diagnose cytomegalovirus status from the catalog of TCR beta chain sequences. In a later analysis, V and J genes were assigned by comparing TCR nucleotide sequences against IMGT/GENE-DB human TR gene sequences. In a later analysis, CDR3 sequences and most-parsimonious VDJ recombination scenarios were assigned using the TCRdist pipeline. In a later analysis, each TCR beta chain was defined by its CDR3 amino acid sequence together with its V-gene family, and reads without a unique V-gene family were excluded. A later analysis removed 500 to 650 highly shared, low-generation-probability nucleotide sequences to deal with suspected cross-contamination and a sequencing artifact. A later analysis calculated a clonal expansion index for each public chain from normalized within-repertoire ranks of inferred template counts. A later analysis computed generation probabilities with a VDJ recombination model fitted to out-of-frame rearrangements, and checked the results against IGoR. In a later analysis, TCR-TCR, TCR-HLA and TCR-CMV co-occurrence was scored with hypergeometric tests, and a repertoire-size bias correction was applied to TCR pairs. A later analysis estimated false discovery rates by permuting HLA or CMV assignments 20 times. In a later analysis, co-occurring TCRs were grouped using DBSCAN, and TCRdist sequence similarity was added for clustering within HLA-allele-positive subsets. Repertoires with fewer than 30,000 or more than 120,000 public chains, plus five repertoires with anomalous nucleotide sharing, were excluded from co-occurrence clustering. TCRdb re-hosts the immuneACCESS table, in-frame sequences only. Its copies lack some clones; in the studies checked, an unresolved V gene accounts for under half of them, and the cause for the rest is not known. For V, J and clone size, that table is used; D and trimming come from the DNA. Here the sample has about 200,000 clones; 9.5% to 15% occur a single time. About 7.8% of the sample comes from the top ten.

Note on this clone: Its antigen is unknown. The input lacks base qualities; no much larger clone sits a single base away.

The germline V gene (reference sequence) yields SGHNT for CDR1 and YYREEE for CDR2. The CDR3, cysteine through phenylalanine, is 14 amino acids long. Only the CDR3 DNA is retained, 42 bases long and in frame from the first base. V loses 4 bases of germline sequence and J loses 11 bases, and the interval between the two ends is 20 bases. The cohort comprised some 680 healthy bone marrow donors. At the time of sampling, every cohort member was nominally healthy, though immune exposures that went unrecorded were likely present. The donor was CMV seropositive and belonged to the group of 270 or so seropositive cohort members. A peripheral blood sample was provided by each donor, and peripheral blood mononuclear cells were used for TCR beta sequencing. The Qiagen DNeasy Blood Extraction Kit was used to extract genomic DNA from the blood cell samples. Here is what the overall study found, with its caveats: A later analysis found that most CMV-associated TCR beta chains appeared HLA-restricted, with HLA associations seemingly driven largely by CMV exposure. The only immune exposure information available for the cohort was CMV serostatus. An association between a missense DCLRE1C variant and V-gene and J-gene trimming of TCR beta chains was found in a later genetic analysis and replicated in an independent cohort. Over 15 rarely observed V segments, including chromosome 9 orphons, were excluded from the earlier analysis of approximately 500 of the donors because counts were too low. The authors suggested that the approach could potentially be generalized to other disease states and immunological phenotypes. Most TCR sequences were seen in very few donors, while some public TCRs were found in many individuals. A total of 150 to 200 TCR beta chains were listed by the study as associated with cytomegalovirus. The cohort was sequenced for TCR beta chains only, and without alpha or paired-chain data the features that could be detected were limited. Linkage disequilibrium might explain the correlated functional status among segregating V segments, but an unknown experimental factor could not be ruled out. A further reported finding was that TCR beta sequences accurately predicted the HLA-A and HLA-B alleles for most subjects in the first cohort. In an earlier analysis of fewer than 700 of the donors, most TCR beta V segments appeared in productive rearrangements about 87% or about 30% of the time, broadly matching IMGT annotations. Some IMGT-functional V segments, including TRBV6-2 and TRBV6-3, could not be distinguished by the 87-base-pair reads and were therefore excluded. A cluster of highly shared sequence variants was judged likely to represent a technical artifact of the sequencing pipeline. Compared with the roughly 600-donor mean, donors in an Asian-associated ancestry cluster had fewer N-insertions in productive TCRs, according to a later genetic analysis. Roughly uniform sequencing depth across donors was assumed in presence/absence analyses, although this assumption may not hold. HLA typing was unavailable for some donors at each locus, so association tests used only the typed subset. A later analysis found that HLA-associated TCR beta chains were more clonally expanded and had lower generation probabilities than equally common non-associated chains. Strong co-occurrence of HLA alleles, especially DR and DQ, made assigning TCR associations to individual alleles difficult. Cytomegalovirus status was reported to be diagnosed by the classifier with high specificity and sensitivity in both the original and validation cohorts. A few of the identified cytomegalovirus-associated TCR beta chains were confirmed in vitro to be specific for cytomegalovirus antigens. In a later analysis, the rate of TCR association differed among HLA loci, with DRB1 alleles having the most associated TCRs and HLA-C alleles having the fewest. At a false discovery rate of 0.05, a later analysis linked some 18,000 TCR beta sequences to specific HLA alleles. In a later analysis, several top co-occurrence clusters were reported to appear linked to parvovirus B19, influenza, CMV and Epstein-Barr virus.

The TCR sequence derives from a man aged 50-59 years in good health and CMV-seropositive. The chain links TRBV5-4 with TRBJ2-3, and TRBD2 may be the D gene, going by 6 matching bases. Sequenced material: PBMCs. The CDR3 protein is CASSREPGIEKQYF. The nucleotide sequence is given as TGTGCCAGCAGCCGGGAGCCAGGGATCGAAAAGCAGTATTTT. Joined to the reference TRBV5-4 and TRBJ2-3 proteins, this CDR3 gives the full variable domain: ETGVTQSPTHLIKTRGQQVTLRCSSQSGHNTVSWYQQALGQGPQFIFQYYREEENGRGNFPPRFSGLQFPNYSSELNVNALELDDSALYLCASSREPGIEKQYFGPGTRLTVL.